A single sample gave rise to the 8 T cell receptor beta chains below, sequenced in a study of T cell changes during pregnancy in multiple sclerosis. Assay used: immunoSEQ multiplex PCR; TCRdb lists only in-frame clones, some missing. The table shows fewer than 55,000 clones, with 80% to 95% occurring only once. The sequencing here drew on CD4+ T cells from peripheral blood mononuclear cells, taken in the third trimester of pregnancy. The receptor set was obtained from a female donor with multiple sclerosis, enrolled in a pregnancy study.

The V gene is TRBV11-3, the J gene TRBJ2-7, with a weak D call TRBD1 (6 bases). V was trimmed by 0 bases and J by 2 bases, leaving 8 bases between them. Germline CDR1 is SGHNT and CDR2 is YENEEA. CDR3 length equals 14 residues. CDR3 amino acids: CASSLDRGAYEQYF. CDR3 nucleotide sequence: TGTGCCAGCAGCTTAGACAGGGGCGCCTACGAGCAGTACTTC.

This clone was observed a single time. The chain joins TRBV5-4 to TRBJ2-1; TRBD2 matches 11 bases. The CDR3 spans 18 residues. Germline CDR1 SGHNT, CDR2 YYREEE (reference sequence). The J segment lost 6 bases and the V segment lost 4 bases, leaving 15 bases of the junction unmatched. CDR3 DNA: TGTGCCAGCAGCCCCAGTCGGGCTAGCGGGGGGTCGACCAATGAGCAGTTCTTC. It is translated as CASSPSRASGGSTNEQFF.

This chain links TRBV9 with TRBJ2-5, with 8 bases lining up with TRBD2. The CDR3 is made up of 12 amino acids. Germline V gene sequence: CDR1 SGDLS, CDR2 YYNGEE. V dropped 6 bases and J dropped 7; count of bases not matched to a gene: 5. As DNA, the CDR3 is TGTGCCAGCAACGGGGGGGACGGGACCCAGTACTTC. Translating it yields CASNGGDGTQYF.

This rearrangement joins TRBV18 to TRBJ2-2; possibly TRBD1 for D (6 bases). V lost 5 bases, J lost 2 bases, and 15 bases lay in between. The germline CDR1 and CDR2 sequences are KGHSH and LQKENI. CDR3 length: 16 amino acids. CDR3 sequence reads: CASSINTGPNTGELFF. The DNA of the CDR3 is TGTGCCAGCTCAATCAATACAGGGCCAAACACCGGGGAGCTGTTTTTT.

V gene TRBV5-8 combines with J gene TRBJ1-6, with a weak D call TRBD1 (5 bases). The CDR3 is made up of 16 amino acids. CDR1 and CDR2 from the germline V gene are SGHTS and YDEGEE. Trimming shortened V by 3 bases and J by 0 bases, and 10 bases separated the two germline ends. The DNA for the CDR3 is TGTGCCAGCAGCTCAGGGCCCAACTCCTATAATTCACCCCTCCACTTT. This sequence encodes CASSSGPNSYNSPLHF.

The chain carries TRBV7-3 and TRBJ2-7; D is unclear. The CDR3 totals 14 residues. V was shortened by 3 bases and J by 1 base, with 10 bases between the two germline ends. Germline CDR1 SGHTA, CDR2 FQGTGA. The CDR3 DNA reads TGTGCCAGCAGCTTGGTACTATATTCCTACGAGCAGTACTTC. This sequence encodes CASSLVLYSYEQYF.

This clone was counted a single time. The genes are TRBV7-3 and TRBJ2-2; D remains ambiguous. V was shortened by 1 base and J by 1 base, with 7 bases between the two germline ends. This CDR3 comprises 15 residues. Germline CDR1 is SGHTA and CDR2 is FQGTGA. The CDR3 protein is CASSLSSGNTGELFF. The CDR3 DNA is TGTGCCAGCAGCTTAAGTTCAGGGAACACCGGGGAGCTGTTTTTT. The whole variable domain, remainder taken from reference TRBV7-3 and TRBJ2-2, is GAGVSQTPSNKVTEKGKYVELRCDPISGHTALYWYRQSLGQGPEFLIYFQGTGAADDSGLPNDRFFAVRPEGSVSTLKIQRTERGDSAVYLCASSLSSGNTGELFFGEGSRLTVL.

The rearrangement links TRBV6-1 to TRBJ1-5; D is possibly TRBD1 (6 bases). Germline-derived CDR1 and CDR2 are MNHNS and SASEGT. The CDR3 extends over 14 amino acids. V was pared by 4 bases and J by 3 bases, with 10 bases between. DNA for the CDR3: TGTGCCAGCAGTGTAGGGGGTATCAATCAGCCCCAGCATTTT. Translated: CASSVGGINQPQHF.